The entry that follows covers one T cell receptor (beta chain) sequence. Sequencing was performed with immunoSEQ multiplex PCR; in TCRdb, only in-frame clones are kept and a portion is missing. Here the sample spans about 150,000 clones, 89% being singletons. From germline, CDR1 is SGHTA and CDR2 FQGNSA. The CDR3 loop spans 13 amino acids. V lost 1 base, J lost 6 bases, and 9 bases lay in between. The source of the sample is a study of control samples from healthy donors and cancer patients. This sequence originates from a young man in good health. The V and J genes are TRBV7-2 and TRBJ1-2; D is undetermined. Source material: blood. The CDR3 protein is CASSLVGTNGYTF. As DNA, the CDR3 is TGTGCCAGCAGCTTAGTTGGTACGAATGGCTACACCTTC.